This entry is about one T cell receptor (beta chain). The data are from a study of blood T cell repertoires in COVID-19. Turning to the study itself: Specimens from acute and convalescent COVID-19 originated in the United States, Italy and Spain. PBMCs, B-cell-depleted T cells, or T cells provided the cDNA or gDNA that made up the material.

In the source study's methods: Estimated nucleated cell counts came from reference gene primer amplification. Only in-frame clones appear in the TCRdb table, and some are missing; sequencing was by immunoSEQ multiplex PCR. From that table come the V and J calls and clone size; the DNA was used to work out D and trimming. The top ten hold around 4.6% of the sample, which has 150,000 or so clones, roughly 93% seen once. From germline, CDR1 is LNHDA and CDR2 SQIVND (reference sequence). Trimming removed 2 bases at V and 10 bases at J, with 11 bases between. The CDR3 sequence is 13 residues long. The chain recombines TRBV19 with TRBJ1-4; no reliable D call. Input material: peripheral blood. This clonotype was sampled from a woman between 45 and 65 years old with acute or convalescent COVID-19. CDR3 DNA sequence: TGTGCCAGTAGTATACCCGTCGGAGGAAAACTGTTTTTT. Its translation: CASSIPVGGKLFF.